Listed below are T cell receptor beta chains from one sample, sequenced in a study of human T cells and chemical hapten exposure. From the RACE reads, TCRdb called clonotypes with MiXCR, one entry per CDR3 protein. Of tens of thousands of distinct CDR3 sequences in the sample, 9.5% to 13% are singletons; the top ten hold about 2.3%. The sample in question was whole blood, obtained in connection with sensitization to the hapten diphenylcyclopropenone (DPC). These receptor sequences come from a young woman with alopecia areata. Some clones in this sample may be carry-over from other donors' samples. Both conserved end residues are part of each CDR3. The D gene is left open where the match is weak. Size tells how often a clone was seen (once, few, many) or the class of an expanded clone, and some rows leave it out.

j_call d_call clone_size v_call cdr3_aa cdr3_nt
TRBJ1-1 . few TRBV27 CASSLGQINTEAFF TGTGCCAGCAGTTTGGGGCAGATTAACACTGAAGCTTTCTTT
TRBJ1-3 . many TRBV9 CASSANKTGSSGNTIYF TGTGCCAGCAGCGCCAATAAAACAGGGAGCTCTGGAAACACCATATATTTT
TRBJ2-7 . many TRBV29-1 CSVEGTTISEQYF TGCAGCGTTGAAGGGACAACCATAAGCGAGCAGTACTTC
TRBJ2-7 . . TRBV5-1 CASSFALNYEQYF TGCGCCAGCAGCTTCGCGCTAAACTACGAGCAGTACTTC
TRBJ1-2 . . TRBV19 CASREQGTDYGYTF TGTGCCAGTAGGGAACAGGGAACTGACTATGGCTACACCTTC
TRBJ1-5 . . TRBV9 CACGNVNSNQPQHF TGTGCCTGCGGTAACGTCAATAGCAATCAGCCCCAGCATTTT
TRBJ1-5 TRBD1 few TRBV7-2 CASSLDRGVQPQHF TGTGCCAGCAGCTTAGACAGGGGGGTTCAGCCCCAGCATTTT
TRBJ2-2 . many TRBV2 CASSGPGGGTGELFF TGTGCCAGCAGTGGGCCCGGTGGTGGTACCGGGGAGCTGTTTTTT
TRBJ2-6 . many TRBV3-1 CASSQDSGANVLTF TGTGCCAGCAGCCAAGACTCTGGGGCCAACGTCCTGACTTTC
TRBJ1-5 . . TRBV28 CASGYQPQHF TGTGCCAGTGGGTATCAGCCCCAGCATTTT
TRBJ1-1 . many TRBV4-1 CASSQTRQRPTEAFF TGCGCCAGCAGCCAGACTAGACAGAGACCGACTGAAGCTTTCTTT
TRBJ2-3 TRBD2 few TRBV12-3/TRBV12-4 CASSLIAGDPDTQYF TGTGCCAGCAGTTTGATAGCGGGAGACCCAGATACGCAGTATTTT
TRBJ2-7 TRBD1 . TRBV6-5 CASARSGTGAYEQYF TGTGCCAGTGCTAGGTCCGGGACAGGGGCCTACGAGCAGTACTTC
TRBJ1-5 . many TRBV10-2 CASSASGVSNQPQHF TGCGCCAGCAGTGCTTCGGGTGTAAGCAATCAGCCCCAGCATTTT
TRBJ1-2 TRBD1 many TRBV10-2 CASRPDRGGYTF TGCGCCAGCAGGCCCGACAGGGGTGGCTACACCTTC
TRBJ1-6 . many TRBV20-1 CSARGRSSYNSPLHF TGCAGTGCTAGGGGGCGGAGCTCCTATAATTCACCCCTCCACTTT
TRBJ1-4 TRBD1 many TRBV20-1 CSARRDSSREKLFF TGCAGTGCTAGGAGGGACAGTAGTCGGGAAAAACTGTTTTTT
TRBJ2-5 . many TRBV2 CASSPSAEETQYF TGTGCCAGCAGCCCTAGCGCCGAAGAGACCCAGTACTTC
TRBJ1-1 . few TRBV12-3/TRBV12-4 CASSYTEAFF TGTGCCAGCAGTTACACTGAAGCTTTCTTT
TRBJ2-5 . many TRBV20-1 CSAKRRSQETQYF TGCAGTGCTAAGCGGCGGAGCCAAGAGACCCAGTACTTC
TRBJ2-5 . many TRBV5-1 CASSLKETQYF TGCGCCAGCAGCCTAAAAGAGACCCAGTACTTC
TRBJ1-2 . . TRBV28 CASSSASTPKDRYGYTF TGTGCCAGCAGCTCAGCCTCTACCCCGAAAGATCGCTATGGCTACACCTTC
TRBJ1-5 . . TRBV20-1 CSAATGHNQPQHF TGCAGTGCTGCGACAGGCCATAATCAGCCCCAGCATTTT
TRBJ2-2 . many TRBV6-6 CASSYLRTGSTGELFF TGTGCCAGCAGTTACCTACGTACAGGGTCCACCGGGGAGCTGTTTTTT
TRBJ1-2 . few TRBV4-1 CASSQSRDIRYGYTF TGCGCCAGCAGCCAAAGCCGGGACATTCGCTATGGCTACACCTTC
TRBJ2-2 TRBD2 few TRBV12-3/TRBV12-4 CASSFYTGGPSGELFF TGTGCCAGCAGTTTTTATACGGGAGGGCCGAGCGGGGAGCTGTTTTTT
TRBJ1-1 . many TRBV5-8 CASSLRTGSSEAFF TGTGCCAGCAGCTTGAGAACAGGATCTAGTGAAGCTTTCTTT
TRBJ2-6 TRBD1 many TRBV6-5 CATGTGLSSGANVLTF TGTGCCACCGGGACAGGCCTAAGCTCTGGGGCCAACGTCCTGACTTTC
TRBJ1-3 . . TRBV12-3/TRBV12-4 CASSLRSGNTIYF TGTGCCAGCAGTTTGCGCTCTGGAAACACCATATATTTT
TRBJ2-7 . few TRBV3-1 CASSQEPGRGSEQYF TGTGCCAGCAGCCAAGAACCGGGACGAGGATCGGAGCAGTACTTC
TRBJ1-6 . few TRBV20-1 CSARERGPGFPYNSPLHF TGCAGTGCTAGAGAAAGAGGTCCGGGGTTCCCCTATAATTCACCCCTCCACTTT
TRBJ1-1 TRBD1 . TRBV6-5 CASSWTGGWGAFF TGTGCCAGCAGCTGGACAGGGGGCTGGGGAGCTTTCTTT
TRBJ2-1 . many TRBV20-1 CSAREGERGRGVLRSYNEQFF TGCAGTGCTAGAGAAGGAGAAAGGGGCAGGGGGGTACTTCGGAGCTACAATGAGCAGTTCTTC
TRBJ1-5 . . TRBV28 CASSDNRVQPQHF TGTGCCAGCAGTGATAACAGGGTTCAGCCCCAGCATTTT
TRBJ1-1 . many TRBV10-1 CASSEGSTNTEAFF TGCGCCAGCAGTGAGGGCTCGACTAATACTGAAGCTTTCTTT
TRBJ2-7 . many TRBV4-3 CASSQDVAYEQYF TGCGCCAGCAGCCAAGATGTGGCGTACGAGCAGTACTTC
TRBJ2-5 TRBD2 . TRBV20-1 CSAGTSGSSGQETQYF TGCAGTGCCGGGACTAGCGGGAGTTCGGGTCAAGAGACCCAGTACTTC
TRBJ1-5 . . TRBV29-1 CSAWRPRSQPQHF TGCAGCGCCTGGCGGCCGCGGAGTCAGCCCCAGCATTTT
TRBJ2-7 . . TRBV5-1 CASSWGGQNEQYF TGCGCCAGCAGCTGGGGAGGACAGAACGAGCAGTACTTC
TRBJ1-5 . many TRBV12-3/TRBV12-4 CASKQGRRNQPQHF TGTGCCAGCAAACAGGGACGGCGCAATCAGCCCCAGCATTTT
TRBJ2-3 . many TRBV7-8 CASSEKQGRTDTQYF TGTGCCAGCAGCGAAAAACAGGGTCGGACAGATACGCAGTATTTT
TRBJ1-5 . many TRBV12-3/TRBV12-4 CASSFGRRNQPQHF TGTGCCAGCAGTTTCGGCAGGAGGAATCAGCCCCAGCATTTT
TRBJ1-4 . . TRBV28 CASSNGGNEKLFF TGTGCCAGCAGTAACGGGGGGAATGAAAAACTGTTTTTT
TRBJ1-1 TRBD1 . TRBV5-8 CASSPRDRAVEAFF TGTGCCAGCAGCCCCCGCGACAGGGCCGTTGAAGCTTTCTTT
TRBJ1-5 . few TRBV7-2 CASNSAGGNQPQHF TGTGCCAGCAATTCAGCGGGAGGCAATCAGCCCCAGCATTTT
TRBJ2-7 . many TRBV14 CASSQDRQWGYEQYF TGTGCCAGCAGCCAAGACAGGCAATGGGGCTACGAGCAGTACTTC
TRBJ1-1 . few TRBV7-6 CASSLSVRLNEAFF TGTGCCAGCAGCTTATCCGTACGCCTCAATGAAGCTTTCTTT
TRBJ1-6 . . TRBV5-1 CASSLGQPSYNSPLHF TGCGCCAGCAGCTTAGGACAGCCCTCCTATAATTCACCCCTCCACTTT
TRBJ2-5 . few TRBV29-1 CSVFGQETQYF TGCAGCGTTTTCGGTCAAGAGACCCAGTACTTC
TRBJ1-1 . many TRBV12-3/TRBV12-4 CASSPLSGLTEAFF TGTGCCAGCAGTCCGTTATCGGGGCTAACTGAAGCTTTCTTT
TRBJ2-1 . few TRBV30 CAWSTSNEQFF TGTGCCTGGAGTACCTCCAATGAGCAGTTCTTC
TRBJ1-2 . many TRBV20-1 CSARYLDYGYTF TGCAGTGCTAGATATCTAGACTATGGCTACACCTTC
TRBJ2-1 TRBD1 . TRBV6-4 CASSDSGGQGSDEQFF TGTGCCAGCAGTGACTCTGGGGGACAGGGTAGCGATGAGCAGTTCTTC
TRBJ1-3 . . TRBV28 CASSPLRVSGNTIYF TGTGCCAGCAGCCCCCTCAGGGTCTCTGGAAACACCATATATTTT
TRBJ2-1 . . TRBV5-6 CASSWLSGASSYNEQFF TGTGCCAGCAGCTGGTTATCCGGGGCGAGCTCCTACAATGAGCAGTTCTTC
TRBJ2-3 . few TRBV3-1 CASGGITDTQYF TGTGCCAGCGGGGGTATCACAGATACGCAGTATTTT
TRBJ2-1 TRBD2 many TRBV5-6 CASKTSGSEWNEQFF TGTGCCAGCAAAACTAGCGGGAGTGAGTGGAATGAGCAGTTCTTC
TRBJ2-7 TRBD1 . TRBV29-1 CSIGQGAYEQYF TGCAGCATCGGACAGGGAGCCTACGAGCAGTACTTC